Below are 10 T cell receptor beta chains sequenced from a single sample in a study of glioma-infiltrating T cells after dendritic cell vaccination. Here immunoSEQ multiplex PCR was the method, and the copy in TCRdb shows in-frame clones only, minus some. The profile shows approximately 100,000 clones, 70% to 80% of them singletons. The sample consisted of blood, taken before dendritic cell vaccination. The receptors stem from a human donor with glioblastoma.

This chain links TRBV6-6 with TRBJ2-4, with 7 bases aligning to TRBD1. The CDR3 has 16 residues. The junction had 9 bases not matched to a gene; V was cut back by 6 bases and J by 1 base. Germline V CDR1 and CDR2: MNHNY, SVGAGI (reference sequence). The CDR3 DNA sequence: TGTGCCAGCAGCCCACAGGGGATATTCGCCAAAAACATTCAGTACTTC. Residues: CASSPQGIFAKNIQYF.

Only a few counts were recorded for this clone. The chain combines TRBV2 with TRBJ2-5; 7 nucleotides match TRBD1. Trimming removed 6 bases from V and 3 bases from J; junction bases left unmatched: 4. This CDR3 has 13 residues. Germline lookup yields CDR1 SNHLY and CDR2 FYNNEI. This chain's CDR3 is CASRPGQKETQYF. The CDR3 region has the DNA TGTGCCAGCAGGCCGGGACAGAAAGAGACCCAGTACTTC.

The V gene is TRBV25-1, the J gene TRBJ2-3; 9 bases align to TRBD2. V gave up 0 bases and J gave up 5 bases; unmatched junction bases: 6. This CDR3 spans 16 amino acids. CDR1 is MGHDK, CDR2 SYGVNS, per germline. The CDR3 protein is CASSEYAGGLGDTQYF. The CDR3 DNA sequence: TGTGCCAGCAGTGAATATGCGGGAGGGTTGGGAGATACGCAGTATTTT.

The chain links TRBV28 to TRBJ1-1; 11 bases match TRBD1. Germline assignment: CDR1 MDHEN and CDR2 SYDVKM. Trimming at V came to 5 bases and at J to 5 bases, leaving 7 bases not matched to a gene. CDR3 length: 15 residues. CDR3 sequence: CASSPSGQGGTEAFF. The CDR3 DNA sequence: TGTGCCAGCAGTCCCTCGGGACAGGGGGGGACTGAAGCTTTCTTT.

The J gene is TRBJ2-7, the V gene TRBV20-1; D unclear. V lost 3 bases and J 1 base, leaving 4 bases between the germline ends. Germline V gene sequence: CDR1 DFQATT, CDR2 SNEGSKA (reference sequence). This CDR3 is built from 11 residues. The CDR3 loop is CSARSSYEQYF. As DNA, the CDR3 is TGCAGTGCTAGGAGTTCCTACGAGCAGTACTTC.

This chain joins TRBV19 and TRBJ2-1, with 11 bases matching TRBD2. Germline CDR1 reads LNHDA; CDR2 reads SQIVND (reference sequence). The CDR3 totals 16 residues. V was pared by 5 bases and J by 4 bases, with 7 bases of the junction left unmatched. CDR3 residues: CASSPRLAGRYNEQFF. The CDR3 DNA is TGTGCCAGTAGTCCCCGACTAGCGGGAAGATACAATGAGCAGTTCTTC.

This chain joins TRBV30 and TRBJ2-7; D possibly corresponds to TRBD1 (6 bases). Germline-derived CDR1 and CDR2 are GTSNPN and SVGIG (reference sequence). The CDR3 extends over 15 amino acids. V was shortened by 3 bases and J by 3 bases, with 18 bases between the two germline ends. The CDR3 sequence: CAWSGQGFKNYEQYF. DNA of the CDR3: TGTGCCTGGAGCGGCCAGGGGTTCAAGAACTACGAGCAGTACTTC.

This clone has just a few counts. The J gene is TRBJ1-5, the V gene TRBV2, with D unresolved. The CDR3 extends over 16 amino acids. Trimming stripped 3 bases from V and 4 bases from J, with 16 bases between. The germline CDR1 and CDR2 sequences are SNHLY and FYNNEI. For the CDR3, the DNA is TGTGCCAGCAGTGAGGGTGGGAGGCGGCTAAATCAGCCCCAGCATTTT. Amino acids: CASSEGGRRLNQPQHF.

This chain joins TRBV18 and TRBJ1-2; the D gene is possibly TRBD1 (6 bases). CDR1 is KGHSH and CDR2 is LQKENI in the germline V gene. This CDR3 comprises 14 residues. Trimming pared 4 bases from V and 0 bases from J, leaving 9 bases between. Here the CDR3 DNA reads TGTGCCAGCTCACTGGACAGTTCTAACTATGGCTACACCTTC. Amino acid sequence: CASSLDSSNYGYTF. The entire variable domain, with the rest obtained from reference TRBV18 and TRBJ1-2, is as follows: NAGVMQNPRHLVRRRGQEARLRCSPMKGHSHVYWYRQLPEEGLKFMVYLQKENIIDESGMPKERFSAEFPKEGPSILRIQQVVRGDSAAYFCASSLDSSNYGYTFGSGTRLTVV.

The rearrangement uses TRBV6-1 and TRBJ1-2; 9 bases match TRBD1. J was trimmed by 4 bases and V by 3 bases; bases with no gene match: 9. The CDR3 covers 16 residues. Germline CDR1 and CDR2: MNHNS and SASEGT. This chain's CDR3 is CASSDSGTGRSYGYTF. As DNA, the CDR3 is TGTGCCAGCAGTGACAGCGGGACAGGGAGATCCTATGGCTACACCTTC.